This entry features one TCR beta chain sequence. This entry is derived from a study of blood T cell repertoires in COVID-19. The overall study: The samples span acute and convalescent COVID-19 from the United States, Italy and Spain.

How the authors handled the data: Reference gene primer amplification gave estimated nucleated cell counts. TCRdb's copy holds only in-frame clones and misses some; the assay was immunoSEQ multiplex PCR. That table gives V, J and clone size, and the DNA gave D and trimming. The sample includes around 58,000 clones, roughly 80% of them seen just once. This CDR3 comprises 16 residues. V lost 7 bases to trimming and J lost 6 bases; unmatched junction nucleotides: 13. Germline V lookup: CDR1 MNHEY, CDR2 SMNVEV (reference sequence). The gene calls are TRBV27 and TRBJ2-1; 9 nucleotides agree with TRBD2. Sequencing was done on a sample of PBMCs or T cells enriched from blood (not recorded which). The sequence derives from a woman aged 40 to 50 with acute COVID-19. CDR3 amino acids: CASIAVGLATTNEQFF. The DNA of the CDR3 is TGTGCCAGCATCGCCGTGGGACTAGCAACGACCAATGAGCAGTTCTTC.